The 28 T cell receptor beta chains in this list originate from one sample, sequenced in a study of somatic mutations in cytotoxic T cells in rheumatoid arthritis. The protocol was immunoSEQ multiplex PCR, while the TCRdb copy is restricted to in-frame clones and leaves out a portion. The repertoire includes around 11,000 clones, approximately 79% of them detected once, and 34% sits in the top ten. The sequenced material came from CD8+ T cells sorted from blood. The source of these receptors is an adult with rheumatoid arthritis.

This chain joins TRBV7-9 and TRBJ2-7; D ambiguous. Germline values: CDR1 SEHNR, CDR2 FQNEAQ (reference sequence). The CDR3 length is 14 residues. The ends were cut back, 5 bases at V and 3 bases at J, with 14 bases in the middle. The CDR3 bases are TGTGCCAGCAGCCCCCCTCAGATTCGCTACGAGCAGTACTTC. Translated, it gives CASSPPQIRYEQYF.

The chain combines TRBV2 with TRBJ1-4, with a weak D call TRBD1 (5 bases). Per germline, CDR1 SNHLY and CDR2 FYNNEI. The CDR3 spans 15 residues. Between the trimmed V and J ends, which lost 0 bases and 5 bases, there was a span of 10 bases. This chain's CDR3 is CASSEALGGNEKLFF. In nucleotides, the CDR3 is TGTGCCAGCAGTGAAGCGTTGGGGGGAAATGAAAAACTGTTTTTT.

The CDR3 here is CASGPYTTYNEQFF. The CDR3 DNA reads TGTGCTAGTGGTCCCTATACCACATACAATGAGCAGTTCTTC. J is TRBJ2-1 and V is TRBV12-5; no clear D gene. The CDR3 consists of 14 residues. Germline CDR1 and CDR2: LGHNT and FRNRAP. V was clipped by 5 bases and J by 4 bases, with 12 bases between them.

This chain links TRBV7-8 with TRBJ2-7, with D maybe TRBD1 (6 bases). Germline V gives CDR1 SGHVS, CDR2 FQNEAQ. V shed 4 bases and J shed 4 bases, with 20 bases lying between them. The CDR3 runs to 16 residues. CDR3: CASSYVLLGGAYEQYF. The CDR3 region has the DNA TGTGCCAGCAGCTACGTACTATTAGGGGGAGCGTACGAGCAGTACTTC.

DNA of the CDR3: TGTGCCAGCAGCTTGGGACCTCAAGAGACCCAGTACTTC. Protein: CASSLGPQETQYF. The genes are TRBV7-6 and TRBJ2-5; D is perhaps TRBD1 or TRBD2 (5 bases each). The CDR3 loop spans 13 amino acids. The ends were cut back, 3 bases at V and 2 bases at J, with 7 bases in the middle. Looked up from germline, CDR1 is SGHVS and CDR2 is FNYEAQ.

This chain joins TRBV5-6 and TRBJ1-6; 7 nucleotides align to TRBD1. This CDR3 spans 16 amino acids. The germline V gene has CDR1 SGHDT and CDR2 YYEEEE. The trim removed 2 bases at V and 6 bases at J, leaving 8 bases unmatched. The CDR3 here is CASSLLGTGANSPLHF. CDR3 in DNA: TGTGCCAGCAGCTTATTGGGTACAGGGGCTAATTCACCCCTCCACTTT. Together with reference TRBV5-6 and TRBJ1-6, the CDR3 gives the full variable domain: DAGVTQSPTHLIKTRGQQVTLRCSPKSGHDTVSWYQQALGQGPQFIFQYYEEEERQRGNFPDRFSGHQFPNYSSELNVNALLLGDSALYLCASSLLGTGANSPLHFGNGTRLTVT.

The chain uses TRBV9 and TRBJ2-7; D gene ambiguous. Germline V CDR1 and CDR2: SGDLS, YYNGEE. Trimming cost V 0 bases and J 3 bases, with 10 bases left between them. The length of the CDR3 is 14 residues. The DNA for the CDR3 is TGTGCCAGCAGCGTAGCGGTAGGGAACTACGAGCAGTACTTC. Translated: CASSVAVGNYEQYF.

J is TRBJ2-7 and V is TRBV7-6; the match to TRBD2 covers 9 bases. Germline-derived CDR1 and CDR2 are SGHVS and FNYEAQ. With V trimmed by 4 bases and J by 6 bases, 16 bases remained unmatched. This CDR3 region has 17 residues. As DNA, the CDR3 is TGTGCCAGCAGCTCCTTACTGGCTAGCGGGATCAAGGGCGAGCAGTACTTC. Protein product: CASSSLLASGIKGEQYF.

The chain couples TRBV27 to TRBJ1-1; no firm D call. The CDR3 is 14 residues long. Germline values: CDR1 MNHEY, CDR2 SMNVEV (reference sequence). Between the trimmed V and J ends, which lost 6 bases and 2 bases, there was a span of 13 bases. CDR3: CASRYLGLNTEAFF. The DNA of the CDR3 is TGTGCCAGCAGATACCTAGGACTCAACACTGAAGCTTTCTTT.

This chain uses TRBV18 with TRBJ1-3; D unresolved. Germline values: CDR1 KGHSH, CDR2 LQKENI. Trimming took 1 base from V and 0 from J, leaving 19 bases between them. The CDR3 extends over 19 amino acids. As DNA, the CDR3 is TGTGCCAGCTCACCACGTAGGCTAATAACCTCCGACTCTGGAAACACCATATATTTT. Amino acids: CASSPRRLITSDSGNTIYF.

This clone was seen once. The chain has TRBV14 and TRBJ2-7; 7 nucleotides line up with TRBD2. V was clipped by 3 bases and J by 3 bases; unmatched bases: 5. The V gene's germline CDR1 is SGHDN and CDR2 FVKESK. The CDR3 totals 14 residues. CDR3 residues: CASSQTPGGYEQYF. The CDR3 DNA follows: TGTGCCAGCAGCCAGACGCCGGGGGGCTACGAGCAGTACTTC.

CDR3 region: CASSVAGAAEKLFF. DNA for the CDR3: TGTGCCAGCAGCGTAGCAGGGGCGGCGGAAAAACTGTTTTTT. This rearrangement joins TRBV9 to TRBJ1-4, with a weak D call TRBD1 (6 bases). The germline V gene has CDR1 SGDLS and CDR2 YYNGEE. V shed 0 bases and J shed 8 bases, with 11 bases lying between them. The CDR3 consists of 14 residues.

CDR3 protein: CAISVLSPYNEQFF. CDR3 sequence (DNA): TGTGCCATCAGTGTTTTAAGCCCCTACAATGAGCAGTTCTTC. This chain joins TRBV10-3 and TRBJ2-1; unclear D gene. CDR3 size: 14 residues. CDR1 and CDR2 from the germline V gene are ENHRY and SYGVKD. The V and J ends lost 4 bases and 2 bases respectively, with 9 bases between them.

This sequence joins TRBV2 and TRBJ2-2; D gene uncertain. Germline CDR1 SNHLY, CDR2 FYNNEI. This CDR3 contains 15 residues. The germline V and J ends were trimmed by 3 bases and 6 bases, with 14 bases remaining between them. The CDR3 is CASSDQRVSPGELFF. DNA for the CDR3: TGTGCCAGCAGTGACCAGCGAGTAAGCCCCGGGGAGCTGTTTTTT.

This clone was counted only a few times. The rearrangement links TRBV4-3 to TRBJ1-1, with D maybe TRBD1 (6 bases). V was trimmed by 4 bases and J by 3 bases, leaving 15 bases between them. The CDR3 is made up of 15 amino acids. Germline V gives CDR1 LGHNA, CDR2 YSLEER. Written as DNA, the CDR3 is TGCGCCAGCAGCCGAGACAGGTGGGACTACACTGAAGCTTTCTTT. Encoded protein: CASSRDRWDYTEAFF.

J is TRBJ2-7 and V is TRBV4-1; a weak D match, TRBD2 (6 bases). V lost 4 bases and J lost 0, with 10 bases in between. Germline CDR1 and CDR2: MGHRA and YSYEKL. The CDR3 contains 14 residues. Here the CDR3 DNA reads TGCGCCAGCAGCCGGGAGGCAGTCTCCTACGAGCAGTACTTC. Translation gives CASSREAVSYEQYF.

The chain recombines TRBV6-1 with TRBJ2-1; 13 bases are a match to TRBD2. CDR1 is MNHNS and CDR2 is SASEGT in the germline V gene. CDR3 length equals 15 residues. V shed 6 bases and J 8 bases; nucleotides not matched to a gene: 7. CDR3 protein: CASSPTSGGADEQFF. The DNA for the CDR3 is TGTGCCAGCAGCCCCACTAGCGGGGGGGCCGATGAGCAGTTCTTC.

The chain couples TRBV27 to TRBJ1-3; D uncertain. The CDR3 loop spans 14 amino acids. Germline values: CDR1 MNHEY, CDR2 SMNVEV (reference sequence). V dropped 2 bases and J dropped 0 bases, with 5 bases sitting between them. The DNA of the CDR3 is TGTGCCAGCAGTTTAACAGTCTCTGGAAACACCATATATTTT. Protein sequence: CASSLTVSGNTIYF.

This chain joins TRBV7-9 and TRBJ2-1; 8 bases map to TRBD1. The junction had 5 bases not matched to a gene; V was cut back by 5 bases and J by 14 bases. Germline V CDR1 and CDR2: SEHNR, FQNEAQ (reference sequence). The CDR3 consists of 11 residues. CDR3 nucleotide sequence: TGTGCCAGCAGCGTCAGGGGGCTGGAGTTCTTC. It is translated as CASSVRGLEFF.

V and J are TRBV9 and TRBJ2-2; a possible D gene is TRBD1 (6 bases). Germline lookup yields CDR1 SGDLS and CDR2 YYNGEE. The V end was cut by 0 bases, the J end by 7 bases, with 16 bases between. CDR3 length: 16 residues. The CDR3 here is CASSVGWDNRGGELFF. The CDR3 DNA follows: TGTGCCAGCAGCGTAGGGTGGGACAACCGGGGCGGGGAGCTGTTTTTT.

The chain joins TRBV9 to TRBJ2-1, with 13 bases lining up with TRBD2. The length of the CDR3 is 18 residues. V gave up 4 bases and J gave up 2 bases; unmatched junction bases: 9. In germline, CDR1 is SGDLS, CDR2 YYNGEE. The DNA for the CDR3 is TGTGCCAGCAGCCCCTGGACTAGCGGGAGTAGTACCTACAATGAGCAGTTCTTC. Protein: CASSPWTSGSSTYNEQFF.

The chain combines TRBV7-8 with TRBJ1-2; TRBD1 matches 10 bases. Germline CDR1 and CDR2: SGHVS and FQNEAQ. There are 18 residues in the CDR3. J was trimmed by 8 bases and V by 0 bases; bases with no gene match: 15. CDR3 nucleotide sequence: TGTGCCAGCAGCTTAGCGCGTCTCGGGACAGGGGAAGCTGGGGGCTACACCTTC. Protein product: CASSLARLGTGEAGGYTF.

The rearrangement joins TRBV7-9 to TRBJ2-1; TRBD2 aligns across 9 bases. The CDR3 has 17 residues. Trimming at V came to 2 bases and at J to 2 bases, leaving 7 bases not matched to a gene. The germline gives CDR1 SEHNR, CDR2 FQNEAQ (reference sequence). CDR3 sequence (DNA): TGTGCCAGCAGCTTAAGAGGGCTAGCGGGACCCTACAATGAGCAGTTCTTC. Protein sequence: CASSLRGLAGPYNEQFF.

This clone occurred once. This chain joins TRBV9 and TRBJ1-1; D possibly corresponds to TRBD1 (5 bases). The CDR3 extends over 15 amino acids. Trimming removed 0 bases from V and 1 base from J, with 10 bases in between. CDR1 and CDR2 from the germline V gene are SGDLS and YYNGEE. CDR3 in amino acids: CASSVGSGPNTEAFF. CDR3 nucleotide sequence: TGTGCCAGCAGCGTAGGTTCAGGGCCGAACACTGAAGCTTTCTTT.

The J gene is TRBJ1-1, the V gene TRBV11-2; D might be TRBD1 (5 bases). Germline assignment: CDR1 SGHAT and CDR2 FQNNGV. V was cut by 3 bases and J by 1 base, with 9 bases left in between. There are 14 residues in the CDR3. In DNA, the CDR3 is TGTGCCAGCAGCTTGGGGGGTAGGAACACTGAAGCTTTCTTT. Its protein is CASSLGGRNTEAFF.

This rearrangement joins TRBV9 to TRBJ1-2; D might be TRBD1 (6 bases). CDR1 SGDLS and CDR2 YYNGEE come from the germline V gene. The CDR3 is 15 amino acids. Trimming took 0 bases from V and 0 from J, leaving 9 bases between them. The CDR3 sequence is CASSVGGAPNYGYTF. The DNA of the CDR3 is TGTGCCAGCAGCGTAGGGGGGGCCCCTAACTATGGCTACACCTTC.

The V call is TRBV7-6, the J call TRBJ2-2; D gene ambiguous. Germline V gene lookup returns CDR1 SGHVS and CDR2 FNYEAQ. There are 15 residues in the CDR3. Trimming cost V 1 base and J 5 bases, with 11 bases left between them. CDR3 loop: CASSLVAGETGELFF. CDR3 DNA: TGTGCCAGCAGCTTAGTCGCAGGCGAAACCGGGGAGCTGTTTTTT.

The chain couples TRBV9 to TRBJ2-3; D unclear. Per germline, CDR1 SGDLS and CDR2 YYNGEE. V dropped 2 bases and J dropped 0 bases, with 10 bases sitting between them. This CDR3 contains 15 residues. The CDR3 region is CASSVRDTSTDTQYF. In DNA, the CDR3 is TGTGCCAGCAGCGTGAGAGACACTAGCACAGATACGCAGTATTTT.